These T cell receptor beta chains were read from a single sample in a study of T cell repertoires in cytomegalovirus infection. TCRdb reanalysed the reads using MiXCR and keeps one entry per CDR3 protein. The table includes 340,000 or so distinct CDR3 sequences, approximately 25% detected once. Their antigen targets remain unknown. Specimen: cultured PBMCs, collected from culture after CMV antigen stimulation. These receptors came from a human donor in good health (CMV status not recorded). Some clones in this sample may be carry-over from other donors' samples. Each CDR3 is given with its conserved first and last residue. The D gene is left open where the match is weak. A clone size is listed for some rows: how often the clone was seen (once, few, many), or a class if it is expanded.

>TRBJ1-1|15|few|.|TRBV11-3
TGTGCCAGCAGCCATAAGTTGCAGGGGTACCCTGAAGCTTTCTTT
CASSHKLQGYPEAFF
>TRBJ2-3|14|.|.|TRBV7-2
TGTGCCAGCACCTGGTGGGGGACCACAGATACGCAGTATTTT
CASTWWGTTDTQYF
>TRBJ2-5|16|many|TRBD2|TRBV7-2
TGTGCCAGCAGCTTAGCGGCTAGCGGGGGACAAGAGACCCAGTACTTC
CASSLAASGGQETQYF
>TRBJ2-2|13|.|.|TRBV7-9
TGTGCCAGCAGAAAAGGAGTCACCGGGGAGCTGTTTTTT
CASRKGVTGELFF
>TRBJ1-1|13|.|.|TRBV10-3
TGTGCCAACAGAACAGGGATCGTCCCTGAAGCTTTCTTT
CANRTGIVPEAFF
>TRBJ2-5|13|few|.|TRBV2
TGTGCCAGCAGTGAACTAGGTCAAGAGACCCAGTACTTC
CASSELGQETQYF
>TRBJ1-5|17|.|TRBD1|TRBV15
TGTGCCACCAGCCAAGGGAGCGGGACAGCTAGAAATCAGCCCCAGCATTTT
CATSQGSGTARNQPQHF
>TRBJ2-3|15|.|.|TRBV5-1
TGCGCCAGCAGCTTGACAGGGACCCGCACAGATACGCAGTATTTT
CASSLTGTRTDTQYF
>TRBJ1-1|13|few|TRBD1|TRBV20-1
TGCAGTGCTCGAAGCCAGGGGGACACTGAAGCTTTCTTT
CSARSQGDTEAFF
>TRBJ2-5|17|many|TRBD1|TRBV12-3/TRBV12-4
TGTGCCAGCAGTTTAGCCACAGGGGTATCACACCAAGAGACCCAGTACTTC
CASSLATGVSHQETQYF
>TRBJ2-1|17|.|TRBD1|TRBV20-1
TGCAGTGCTAGAGATTCGTCAGGGGGACAATCCTACAATGAGCAGTTCTTC
CSARDSSGGQSYNEQFF
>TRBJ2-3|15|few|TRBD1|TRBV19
TGTGCCAGTAGAGGACAGGGGGTTGGCACAGATACGCAGTATTTT
CASRGQGVGTDTQYF
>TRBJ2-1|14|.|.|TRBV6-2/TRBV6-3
TGTGCCAGCAGCCGAGGGGGGACTTACAATGAGCAGTTCTTC
CASSRGGTYNEQFF
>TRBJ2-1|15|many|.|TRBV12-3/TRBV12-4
TGTGCCAGCAATTCTCCCGTCGGGGGGCAAAATGAGCAGTTCTTC
CASNSPVGGQNEQFF
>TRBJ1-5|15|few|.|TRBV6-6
TGTGCCAGCAGTCTATCAGGGAATAGCAATCAGCCCCAGCATTTT
CASSLSGNSNQPQHF
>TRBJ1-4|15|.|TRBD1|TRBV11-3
TGTGCCAGCAGCCCCGGTGGGACAGGGTCAGAAAAACTGTTTTTT
CASSPGGTGSEKLFF